This entry is about one TCR beta chain. In building TCR beta libraries, iRepertoire HTBI primers were used together with Arm-PCR of CDR3 regions. TCRdb re-analysed the multiplex PCR reads in MiXCR, keeping a single row per CDR3 protein. Altogether 430,000 or so distinct CDR3 sequences are present, roughly a fifth being singletons, with the ten largest covering 14%. The germline gives CDR1 SEHNR, CDR2 FQNEAQ (reference sequence). Trimming took 5 bases from V and 2 from J; bases not matched to a gene: 10. The CDR3 runs 18 residues. This sample's time point: persistent/refractory GD, antithyroid drugs over 5 years with positive TRAb. RNA isolated from PBMCs was used to make the TCR library. The data stem from a study of regulatory T cells in long-lasting Graves disease.

The source is a female donor with Graves disease. Source: peripheral blood mononuclear cells (PBMCs), taken when the disease was refractory, from a patient treated with antithyroid drugs. The genes are TRBV7-9 and TRBJ2-2; 11 nucleotides agree with TRBD2. In nucleotides, the CDR3 is TGTGCCAGCAGCCCCTGGACTAGCGGGCGCCACAACACCGGGGAGCTGTTTTTT. Encoded protein: CASSPWTSGRHNTGELFF.